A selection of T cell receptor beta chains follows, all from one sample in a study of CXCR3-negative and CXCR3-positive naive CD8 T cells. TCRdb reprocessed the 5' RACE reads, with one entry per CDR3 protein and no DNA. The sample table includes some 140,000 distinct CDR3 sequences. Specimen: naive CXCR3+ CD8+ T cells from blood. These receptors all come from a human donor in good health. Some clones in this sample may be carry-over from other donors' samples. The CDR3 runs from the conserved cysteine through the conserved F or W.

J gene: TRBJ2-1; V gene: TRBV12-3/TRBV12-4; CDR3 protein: CASSDGGGVSYNEQFF
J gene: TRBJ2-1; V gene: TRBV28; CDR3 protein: CASSPRMSLGDEQFF
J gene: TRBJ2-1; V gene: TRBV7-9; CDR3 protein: CASSLAYLGSGRGLNEQFF
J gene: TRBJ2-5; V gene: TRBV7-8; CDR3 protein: CASSLVGGSQETQYF
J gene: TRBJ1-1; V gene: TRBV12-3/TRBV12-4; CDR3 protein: CASRTGEVTEAFF
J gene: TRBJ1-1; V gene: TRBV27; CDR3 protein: CASSLAGANTEAFF
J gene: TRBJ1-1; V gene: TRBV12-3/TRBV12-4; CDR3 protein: CASSLVENTEAFF
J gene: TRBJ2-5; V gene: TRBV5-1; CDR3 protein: CASSPGQTKETQYF
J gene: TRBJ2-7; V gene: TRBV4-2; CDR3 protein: CASSIEGGASYEQYF
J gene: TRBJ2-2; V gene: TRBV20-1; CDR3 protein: CSARDGQLAGNTGELFF
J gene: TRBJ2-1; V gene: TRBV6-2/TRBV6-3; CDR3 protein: CASTGQGFVHEQFF
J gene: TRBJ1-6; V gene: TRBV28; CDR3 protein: CASSLGGRNSPLHF
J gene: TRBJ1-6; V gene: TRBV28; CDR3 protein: CASYKGNTYNSPLHF
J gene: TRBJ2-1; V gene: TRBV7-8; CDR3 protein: CASSPPLAGGLDNEQFF
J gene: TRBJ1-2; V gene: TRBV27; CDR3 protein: CASSMGLESGYGYTF
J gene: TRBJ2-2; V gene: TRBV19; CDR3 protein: CASSPSGRAAGELFF
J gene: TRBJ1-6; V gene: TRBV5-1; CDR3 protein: CASSLTVGDSPLHF
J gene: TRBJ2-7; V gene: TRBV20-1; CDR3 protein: CSALHRGFSSTYEQYF
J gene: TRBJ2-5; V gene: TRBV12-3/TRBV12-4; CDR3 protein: CASSHLRGVETQYF
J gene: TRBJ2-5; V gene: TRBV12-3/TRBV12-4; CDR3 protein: CASSPNRETQYF
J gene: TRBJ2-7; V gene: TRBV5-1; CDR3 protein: CASSYGSPYEQYF
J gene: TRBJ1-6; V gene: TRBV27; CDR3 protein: CASSLSGVYSPLHF
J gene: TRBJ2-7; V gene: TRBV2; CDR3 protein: CARSIAGGTYEQYF
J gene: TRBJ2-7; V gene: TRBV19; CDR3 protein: CASSSGVEQYF
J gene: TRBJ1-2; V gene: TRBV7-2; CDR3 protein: CASSLGSGLGTF
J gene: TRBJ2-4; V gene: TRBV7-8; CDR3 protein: CASSLGSGPPDIQYF
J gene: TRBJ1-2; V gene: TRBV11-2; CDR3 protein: CASSSSRDGYTF
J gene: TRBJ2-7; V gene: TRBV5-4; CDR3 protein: CASSLGSIKRGPSYEQYF
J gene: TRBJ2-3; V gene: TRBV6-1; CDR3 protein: CASSEEGTGGLTQYF
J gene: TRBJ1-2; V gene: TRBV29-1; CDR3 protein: CSAFGQALGGYTF
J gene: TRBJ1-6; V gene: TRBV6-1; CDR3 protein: CASSEADYDSPLHF
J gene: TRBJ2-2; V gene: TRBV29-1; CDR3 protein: CSVASSGPPGELFF
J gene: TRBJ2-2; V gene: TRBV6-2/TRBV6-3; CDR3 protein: CASSYTRAGPPGELFF
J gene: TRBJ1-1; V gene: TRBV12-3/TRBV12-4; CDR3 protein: CASSARPMNTEAFF
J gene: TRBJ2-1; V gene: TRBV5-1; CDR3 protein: CASSLTSGSRGAYNEQFF
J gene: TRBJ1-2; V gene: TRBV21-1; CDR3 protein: CASSKAFWWRGNYGYTF